Sequencing of this T cell receptor beta chain was carried out in a study of T-cell reconstitution after alpha-beta-depleted transplantation in children. General study results and limits: The main origin of T-cell counts and diversity one year after transplant was newly produced T cells. Recipient T cells and thymic progenitors that survived were the source of the high TCRbeta diversity seen at day 60 in some patients. Alpha-beta T cells about two months after transplant reportedly derived from several hundred expanded graft clones.

The authors prepared the TCRbeta library with unique molecular identifiers. MiXCR, applied by TCRdb to the PCR reads, yields one record per CDR3 protein. This sample has about 210,000 distinct CDR3 sequences, with around a sixth found just once. Germline V lookup: CDR1 WSHSY, CDR2 SAAADI. This CDR3 has 15 amino acids. V shed 7 bases and J shed 1 base, with 15 bases lying between them. This clonotype was counted between two and nine times. The antigen remains unidentified. This rearrangement joins TRBV10-2 to TRBJ2-3; D is perhaps TRBD2 (6 bases). The sequencing here drew on PBMCs, mostly from graft donor cells, taken 360 days after TCRalphabeta/CD19-depleted stem cell transplant. The source is a male patient aged 2 to 9 who had a stem cell transplant for acute lymphoblastic leukemia, so the T cells may come from the graft donor. CDR3 nucleotides: TGCGCCAGCAATTGGGCGGGAATGGGCACAGATACGCAGTATTTT. Its translation: CASNWAGMGTDTQYF.